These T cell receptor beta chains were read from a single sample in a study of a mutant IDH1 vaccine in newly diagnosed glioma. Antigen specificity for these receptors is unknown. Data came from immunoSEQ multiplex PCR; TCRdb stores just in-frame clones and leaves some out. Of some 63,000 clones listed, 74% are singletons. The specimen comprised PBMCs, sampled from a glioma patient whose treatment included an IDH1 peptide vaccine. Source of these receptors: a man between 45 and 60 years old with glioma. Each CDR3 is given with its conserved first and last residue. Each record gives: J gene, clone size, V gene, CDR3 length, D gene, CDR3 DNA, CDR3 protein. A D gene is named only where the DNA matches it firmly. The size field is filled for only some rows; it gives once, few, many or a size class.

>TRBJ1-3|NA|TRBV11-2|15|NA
TGTGCCAGCAGCTTAGAGGGGGCGCGGGGAAACACCATATATTTT
CASSLEGARGNTIYF
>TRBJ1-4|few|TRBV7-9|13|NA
TGTGCCAGCAGCTTAGTCTTTAATGAAAAACTGTTTTTT
CASSLVFNEKLFF
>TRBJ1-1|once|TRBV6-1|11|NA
TGTGCCAGCGGACAGAACACTGAAGCTTTCTTT
CASGQNTEAFF
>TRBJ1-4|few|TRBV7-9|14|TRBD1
TGTGCCAGCAGCCAGGGACAGGGAAATGAAAAACTGTTTTTT
CASSQGQGNEKLFF
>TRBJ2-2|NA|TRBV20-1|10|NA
TGCAGTGTCGTGGACGGGGAGCTGTTTTTT
CSVVDGELFF
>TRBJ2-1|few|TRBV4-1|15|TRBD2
TGCGCCAGCAGCACTAGCGGGGCGATAGGACGGGAGCAGTTCTTC
CASSTSGAIGREQFF
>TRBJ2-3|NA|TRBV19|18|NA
TGTGCCAGTAGTATAAGGCCCCGGGCAGGGTCCGAAACAGATACGCAGTATTTT
CASSIRPRAGSETDTQYF
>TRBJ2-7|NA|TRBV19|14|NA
TGTGCCAGTAGTAACAAAGGACAAACCTACGAGCAGTACTTC
CASSNKGQTYEQYF
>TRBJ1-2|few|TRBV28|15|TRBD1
TGTGCCAGCAGTCCTCACTCACAGGGGCTCTATGGCTACACCTTC
CASSPHSQGLYGYTF
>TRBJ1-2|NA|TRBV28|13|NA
TGTGCCAGCAGTTTAAACCAGTTCTATGGCTACACCTTC
CASSLNQFYGYTF
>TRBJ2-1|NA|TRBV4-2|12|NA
TGTGCCAGCAGCCAAATGGACAATGAGCAGTTCTTC
CASSQMDNEQFF
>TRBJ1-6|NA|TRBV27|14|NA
TGTGCCAGCAATACACTCAGGGATGGTTCACCCCTCCACTTT
CASNTLRDGSPLHF
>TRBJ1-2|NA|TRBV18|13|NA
TGTGCCAGCTCACCACAGGGAACGGGAGGCTACACCTTC
CASSPQGTGGYTF
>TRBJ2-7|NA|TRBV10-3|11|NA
TGTGCCATCAGTGAGGACTACGAGCAGTACTTC
CAISEDYEQYF
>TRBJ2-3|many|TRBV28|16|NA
TGTGCCAGCAGTTTACCCCCAGGGGGGGCGGCAGATACGCAGTATTTT
CASSLPPGGAADTQYF
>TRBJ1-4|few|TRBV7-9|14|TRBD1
TGTGCCAGCAGCTTCGGGACAGGGAGGGAAAAACTGTTTTTT
CASSFGTGREKLFF
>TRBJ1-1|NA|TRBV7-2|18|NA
TGTGCCAGCAGCTTAGGAGGCGAAGACTACTACCGAGGGACTGAAGCTTTCTTT
CASSLGGEDYYRGTEAFF
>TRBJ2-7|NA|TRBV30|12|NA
TGTGCCTGGACCCCTGGGCAGCTTCAGCAGTACTTC
CAWTPGQLQQYF
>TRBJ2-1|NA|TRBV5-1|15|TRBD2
TGCGCCAGCAGCTCCGGGACTAGCGGATACAATGAGCAGTTCTTC
CASSSGTSGYNEQFF
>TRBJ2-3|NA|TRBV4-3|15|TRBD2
TGCGCCAGCAGCCAACGACTAGCGGTGACAGATACGCAGTATTTT
CASSQRLAVTDTQYF
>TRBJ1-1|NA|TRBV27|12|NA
TGTGCCAGCAGTTACGGGAACACTGAAGCTTTCTTT
CASSYGNTEAFF
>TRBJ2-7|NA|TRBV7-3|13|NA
TGTGCCAGCAGCTTCGGTCAGGAGTACGAGCAGTACTTC
CASSFGQEYEQYF
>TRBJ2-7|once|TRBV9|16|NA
TGTGCCAGCAGCCCCAGGGGGGGGCAGGGGAGCTACGAGCAGTACTTC
CASSPRGGQGSYEQYF
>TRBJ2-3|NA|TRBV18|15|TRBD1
TGTGCCAGCTCACCTGGAGGACAGGGGGCTTCCACGCAGTATTTT
CASSPGGQGASTQYF
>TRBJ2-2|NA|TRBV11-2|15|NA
TGTGCCAGCAGCTTAGTTAGGGAAAACACCGGGGAGCTGTTTTTT
CASSLVRENTGELFF
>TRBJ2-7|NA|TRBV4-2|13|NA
TGTGCCAGCAGCCCCGATGCCTCCTACGAGCAGTACTTC
CASSPDASYEQYF
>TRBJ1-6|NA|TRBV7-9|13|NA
TGTGCCAGCAGCTTACAAGGGGATTCACCCCTCCACTTT
CASSLQGDSPLHF
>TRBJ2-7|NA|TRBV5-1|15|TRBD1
TGCGCCAGCAGCCCGTCCGACAGGGGCCCATACGAGCAGTACTTC
CASSPSDRGPYEQYF
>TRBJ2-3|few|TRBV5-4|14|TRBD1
TGTGCCAGCAGCTCAGGACAGGGCACAGATACGCAGTATTTT
CASSSGQGTDTQYF
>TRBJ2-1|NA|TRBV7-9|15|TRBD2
TGTGCCAGCAGCTTACTAGCGGGGGGCTACAATGAGCAGTTCTTC
CASSLLAGGYNEQFF
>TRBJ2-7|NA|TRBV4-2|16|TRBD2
TGTGCCAGCAGCCAAGGGGTTGGGGGGGAAGGCTACGAGCAGTACTTC
CASSQGVGGEGYEQYF
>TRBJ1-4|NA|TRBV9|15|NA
TGTGCCAGCAGCGCTAATCAGGGTGGCCTTGAAAAACTGTTTTTT
CASSANQGGLEKLFF
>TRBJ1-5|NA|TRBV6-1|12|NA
TGTGCCACCGGGGAGAGCAATCAGCCCCAGCATTTT
CATGESNQPQHF
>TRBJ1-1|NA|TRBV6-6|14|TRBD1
TGTGCCAGCAGTTACTCGGGACAGGGACTTGAAGCTTTCTTT
CASSYSGQGLEAFF
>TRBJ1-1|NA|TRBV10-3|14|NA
TGTGCCATCAGTGTGGACAGCTCGAACACTGAAGCTTTCTTT
CAISVDSSNTEAFF
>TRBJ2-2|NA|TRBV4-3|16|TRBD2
TGCGCCAGCAGCCAAGGAACGAGCGGGGAGGTCGGGGAGCTGTTTTTT
CASSQGTSGEVGELFF
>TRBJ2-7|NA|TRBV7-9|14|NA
TGTGCCAGCAGCTTGGGCAGCCTCTCCTACGAGCAGTACTTC
CASSLGSLSYEQYF
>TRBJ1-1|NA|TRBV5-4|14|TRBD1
TGTGCCAGCAGCTCACACAGGGGTAACACTGAAGCTTTCTTT
CASSSHRGNTEAFF
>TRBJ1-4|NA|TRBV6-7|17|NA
TGTGCCAGCACCCTACCAGAGAGTTCTTCAACTAATGAAAAACTGTTTTTT
CASTLPESSSTNEKLFF
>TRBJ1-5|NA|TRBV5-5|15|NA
TGTGCCAGCAGCTTGGAAGGGAACCTCAATCAGCCCCAGCATTTT
CASSLEGNLNQPQHF
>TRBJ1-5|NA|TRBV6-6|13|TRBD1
TGTGCCGGCACAGGGGGTCCAGGACAGCCCCAGCATTTT
CAGTGGPGQPQHF
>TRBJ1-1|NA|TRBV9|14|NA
TGTGCCAGCAGCCCCGGGACAACGAACACTGAAGCTTTCTTT
CASSPGTTNTEAFF
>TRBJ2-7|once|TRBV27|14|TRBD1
TGTGCCAGCAGTTTAGGCGGGACAGGGCTCGAGCAGTACTTC
CASSLGGTGLEQYF
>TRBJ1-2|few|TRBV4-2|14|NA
TGTGCCAGCAGCCAAGTCGCGGGATCTGGGGGCTACACCTTC
CASSQVAGSGGYTF
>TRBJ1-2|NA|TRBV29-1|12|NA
TGCAGCGTTGAGCACGGACCTAAGGGCTACACCTTC
CSVEHGPKGYTF
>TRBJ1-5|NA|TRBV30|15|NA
TGTGCCTGGAGTCGATCGACGGATAGCAATCAGCCCCAGCATTTT
CAWSRSTDSNQPQHF